These 20 T cell receptor beta chains share one sample of origin, sequenced in a study of T cell responses to AZD1222 COVID-19 vaccine. Produced via immunoSEQ multiplex PCR; TCRdb's table is partial and in-frame only. The table records some 150,000 clones, approximately 88% of them present only once. The source was peripheral blood, collected on day 0 of AZD1222 vaccination. These TCRs come from an adult in good health.

This chain uses TRBV7-9 with TRBJ2-2; D is possibly TRBD1 or TRBD2 (5 bases each). Germline lookup yields CDR1 SEHNR and CDR2 FQNEAQ (reference sequence). The CDR3 loop spans 17 amino acids. V was trimmed by 5 bases and J by 2 bases, leaving 18 bases between them. For the CDR3, the DNA is TGTGCCAGCAGCCGTCCAGGGAGAGGCCTAAACACCGGGGAGCTGTTTTTT. It codes for CASSRPGRGLNTGELFF. The whole variable domain, filled in from reference TRBV7-9 and TRBJ2-2, reads DTGVSQNPRHKITKRGQNVTFRCDPISEHNRLYWYRQTLGQGPEFLTYFQNEAQLEKSRLLSDRFSAERPKGSFSTLEIQRTEQGDSAMYLCASSRPGRGLNTGELFFGEGSRLTVL.

The gene calls are TRBV6-1 and TRBJ2-1; D possibly corresponds to TRBD2 (5 bases). Trimming took 4 bases from V and 5 from J, leaving 21 bases between them. In germline, CDR1 is MNHNS, CDR2 SASEGT. The CDR3 length is 17 residues. The chain's CDR3 is CASSAKSSGWGNNEQFF. CDR3 coding DNA: TGTGCCAGCAGTGCCAAATCGAGCGGTTGGGGTAACAATGAGCAGTTCTTC.

This clone was recorded once. The chain combines TRBV5-4 with TRBJ2-7; D is undetermined. From germline, CDR1 is SGHNT and CDR2 YYREEE (reference sequence). This CDR3 has 13 amino acids. The V end lost 2 bases, the J end lost 1 base, and 7 bases lay between the germline ends. The CDR3 DNA is TGTGCCAGCAGCTTTTCGGGTTCCTACGAGCAGTACTTC. Protein product: CASSFSGSYEQYF.

This CDR3 reads CSVRRTDDTEAFF. CDR3 in DNA: TGCAGCGTCCGTCGGACAGACGACACTGAAGCTTTCTTT. The rearrangement joins TRBV29-1 to TRBJ1-1, with D possibly being TRBD1 (6 bases). Germline V gene lookup returns CDR1 SQVTM and CDR2 ANQGSEA. This CDR3 is built from 13 residues. V was pared by 6 bases and J by 3 bases, with 14 bases between.

The chain uses TRBV7-2 and TRBJ1-5; D call uncertain. Trimming shortened V by 0 bases and J by 5 bases, and 11 bases separated the two germline ends. The CDR3 totals 15 residues. CDR1 and CDR2 (germline): SGHTA, FQGNSA. The CDR3 coding sequence is TGTGCCAGCAGCTTAGCGCTCAGGTCATATCAGCCCCAGCATTTT. Protein: CASSLALRSYQPQHF. Together with reference TRBV7-2 and TRBJ1-5, the CDR3 gives the full variable domain: GAGVSQSPSNKVTEKGKDVELRCDPISGHTALYWYRQSLGQGLEFLIYFQGNSAPDKSGLPSDRFSAERTGGSVSTLTIQRTQQEDSAVYLCASSLALRSYQPQHFGDGTRLSIL.

The rearrangement links TRBV27 to TRBJ2-7, with 12 bases aligning to TRBD2. V was clipped by 2 bases and J by 3 bases; unmatched bases: 8. Germline V gene data show CDR1 as MNHEY and CDR2 as SMNVEV (reference sequence). The CDR3 is made up of 17 amino acids. The CDR3 DNA reads as TGTGCCAGCAGTTTAAGCTGGGGACTAGCGGGCCTCTACGAGCAGTACTTC. Its protein product is CASSLSWGLAGLYEQYF.

The CDR3 here is CASSIPHGGKNIQYF. In DNA form, the CDR3 reads TGTGCCAGTAGCATCCCCCATGGCGGCAAAAACATTCAGTACTTC. The rearrangement joins TRBV19 to TRBJ2-4; D is undetermined. CDR3 length equals 15 residues. Trimming removed 6 bases at V and 3 bases at J, with 15 bases between. Germline-derived CDR1 and CDR2 are LNHDA and SQIVND (reference sequence).

This clone has only one observation. The rearrangement joins TRBV25-1 to TRBJ1-1; D is ambiguous. Germline CDR1 reads MGHDK; CDR2 reads SYGVNS. Deletions cut 4 bases from V and 7 bases from J, with 13 bases between. The CDR3 consists of 13 residues. The DNA for the CDR3 is TGTGCCAGCAGTGGGCTAGGACCGGGTGAAGCTTTCTTT. Amino acids: CASSGLGPGEAFF.

The chain couples TRBV7-8 to TRBJ1-4, with unresolved D. The CDR3 has 17 residues. Trimming took off 2 bases at V and 0 bases at J, with 13 bases between the two ends. Germline V gene data show CDR1 as SGHVS and CDR2 as FQNEAQ. The CDR3, as DNA: TGTGCCAGCAGCTTAAGGCAGGCAATAGCAACTAATGAAAAACTGTTTTTT. Translated: CASSLRQAIATNEKLFF. Full variable domain (remainder filled in from reference TRBV7-8 and TRBJ1-4): GAGVSQSPRYKVAKRGQDVALRCDPISGHVSLFWYQQALGQGPEFLTYFQNEAQLDKSGLPSDRFFAERPEGSVSTLKIQRTQQEDSAVYLCASSLRQAIATNEKLFFGSGTQLSVL.

This clone was recorded once. The V call is TRBV5-6, the J call TRBJ2-7; no definite D call. Deletions cut 1 base from V and 7 bases from J, with 18 bases between. Germline V gives CDR1 SGHDT, CDR2 YYEEEE. The CDR3 contains 15 residues. The DNA of the CDR3 is TGTGCCAGCAGCTTGTGGCGGAGAATGGGTGGAGAGCAGTACTTC. Translation: CASSLWRRMGGEQYF.

V usage is TRBV4-3 and J usage is TRBJ1-2; TRBD1 aligns across 10 bases. Germline V gene lookup returns CDR1 LGHNA and CDR2 YSLEER. The CDR3 totals 14 residues. The junction had 1 base not matched to a gene; V was cut back by 3 bases and J by 3 bases. Here the CDR3 DNA reads TGCGCCAGCAGCCACGGACAGGGGGACTATGGCTACACCTTC. Residues: CASSHGQGDYGYTF.

This clone has only one observation. CDR3 sequence (DNA): TGTGCCAGTAGTGCCCCTCGGGGGGCTACCCGAGGTGAGCAGTTCTTC. Protein: CASSAPRGATRGEQFF. This chain uses TRBV19 with TRBJ2-1; D is perhaps TRBD2 (7 bases). The length of the CDR3 is 16 residues. V lost 5 bases to trimming and J lost 9 bases, with 23 bases between them. Looked up from germline, CDR1 is LNHDA and CDR2 is SQIVND (reference sequence).

The rearrangement links TRBV19 to TRBJ1-4; 7 nucleotides match TRBD1. Germline-derived CDR1 and CDR2 are LNHDA and SQIVND (reference sequence). The V segment lost 3 bases and the J segment 9 bases; nucleotides outside the gene matches: 7. The CDR3 totals 14 residues. The chain's CDR3 is CASSIPGGMKKLFF. The CDR3 DNA sequence: TGTGCCAGTAGTATCCCAGGGGGGATGAAAAAACTGTTTTTT.

J is TRBJ1-5 and V is TRBV6-1; 9 bases map to TRBD1. Unmatched junction bases numbered 8, after V lost 4 bases and J lost 4 bases. The germline V gene encodes CDR1 MNHNS and CDR2 SASEGT. The CDR3 contains 16 residues. The CDR3 region is CASSGGQGPSNQPQHF. The CDR3 DNA reads as TGTGCCAGCAGTGGGGGACAGGGACCTTCTAATCAGCCCCAGCATTTT.

The chain carries TRBV15 and TRBJ2-7; TRBD1 is a possible D gene (6 bases). Trimming took off 1 base at V and 5 bases at J, with 12 bases between the two ends. In germline, CDR1 is LNHNV, CDR2 YYDKDF (reference sequence). The CDR3 runs to 14 residues. This CDR3 reads CATSRVLDSNEQYF. In nucleotides, the CDR3 is TGTGCCACCAGCAGAGTCCTGGACAGCAACGAGCAGTACTTC.

This clone was seen a few times. CDR3 region: CSVASGQNTEAFF. The CDR3 bases are TGCAGCGTTGCATCTGGGCAGAACACTGAAGCTTTCTTT. The gene calls are TRBV29-1 and TRBJ1-1; D remains ambiguous. Between the trimmed V and J ends, which lost 4 bases and 1 base, there was a span of 10 bases. CDR1 SQVTM and CDR2 ANQGSEA come from the germline V gene. The CDR3 loop spans 13 amino acids.

The rearrangement uses TRBV3-1 (or the pseudogene TRBV3-2) and TRBJ2-3; D might be TRBD1 (6 bases). The CDR3 is 16 residues long. Trimming pared 0 bases from V and 4 bases from J, leaving 14 bases between. Germline values: CDR1 LGHDT, CDR2 YNNKEL (reference sequence). CDR3 loop: CASSQEGARPADTQYF. The DNA of the CDR3 is TGTGCCAGCAGCCAAGAGGGGGCCCGTCCGGCAGATACGCAGTATTTT.

The V call is TRBV7-6, the J call TRBJ2-2; 7 bases are shared with TRBD1. The V and J ends lost 2 bases and 1 base, in that order; junction bases with no gene match: 10. This CDR3 comprises 18 residues. Germline loops: CDR1 SGHVS, CDR2 FNYEAQ. The CDR3 DNA is TGTGCCAGCAGCTTAAGGGTCTCAGGGGGTGTGAACACCGGGGAGCTGTTTTTT. Translating it yields CASSLRVSGGVNTGELFF.

V usage is TRBV7-8 and J usage is TRBJ1-2, with a tentative D call TRBD1 (5 bases). V shed 5 bases and J shed 0 bases, with 13 bases lying between them. Per germline, CDR1 SGHVS and CDR2 FQNEAQ. CDR3 size: 15 residues. The CDR3 is CASSLGRGANYGYTF. The CDR3 DNA sequence: TGTGCCAGCAGCCTAGGTCGAGGGGCTAACTATGGCTACACCTTC.

The rearrangement links TRBV27 to TRBJ2-3; TRBD2 might be the D (6 bases). Germline V CDR1 and CDR2: MNHEY, SMNVEV (reference sequence). The CDR3 is made up of 15 amino acids. The ends were cut back, 5 bases at V and 0 bases at J, with 12 bases in the middle. The CDR3 DNA is TGTGCCAGCAGTGGAGGGAGACGGAGCACAGATACGCAGTATTTT. As protein: CASSGGRRSTDTQYF.